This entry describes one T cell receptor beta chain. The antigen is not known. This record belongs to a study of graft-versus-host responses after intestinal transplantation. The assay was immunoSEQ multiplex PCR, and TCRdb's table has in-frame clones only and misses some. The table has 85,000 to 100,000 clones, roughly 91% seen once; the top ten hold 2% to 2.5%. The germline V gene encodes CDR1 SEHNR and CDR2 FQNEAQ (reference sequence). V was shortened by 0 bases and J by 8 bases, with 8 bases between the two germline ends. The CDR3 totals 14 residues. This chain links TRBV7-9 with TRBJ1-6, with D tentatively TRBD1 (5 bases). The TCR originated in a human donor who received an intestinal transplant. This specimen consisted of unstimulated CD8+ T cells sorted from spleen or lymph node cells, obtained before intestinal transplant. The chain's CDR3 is CASSLALGDSPLHF. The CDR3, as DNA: TGTGCCAGCAGCTTAGCGCTAGGGGATTCACCCCTCCACTTT.